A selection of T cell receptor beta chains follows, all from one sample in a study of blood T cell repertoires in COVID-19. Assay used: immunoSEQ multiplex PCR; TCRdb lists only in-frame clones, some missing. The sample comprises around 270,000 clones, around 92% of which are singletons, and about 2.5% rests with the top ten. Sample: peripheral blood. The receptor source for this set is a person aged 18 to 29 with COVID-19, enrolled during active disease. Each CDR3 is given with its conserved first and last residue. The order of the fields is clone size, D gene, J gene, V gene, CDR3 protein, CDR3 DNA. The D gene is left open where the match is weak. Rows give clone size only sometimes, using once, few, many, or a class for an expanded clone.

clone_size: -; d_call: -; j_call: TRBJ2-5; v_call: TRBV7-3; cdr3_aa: CASSLSGEETQYF; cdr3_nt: TGTGCCAGCAGCTTATCAGGGGAAGAGACCCAGTACTTC
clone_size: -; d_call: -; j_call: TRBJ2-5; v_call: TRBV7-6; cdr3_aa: CASSLEGGRAGQETQYF; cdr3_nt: TGTGCCAGCAGCTTAGAGGGGGGACGAGCGGGGCAAGAGACCCAGTACTTC
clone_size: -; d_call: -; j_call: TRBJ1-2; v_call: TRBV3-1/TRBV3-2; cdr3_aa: CASSQPGGAWGYTF; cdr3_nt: TGTGCCAGCAGCCAACCTGGGGGCGCTTGGGGCTACACCTTC
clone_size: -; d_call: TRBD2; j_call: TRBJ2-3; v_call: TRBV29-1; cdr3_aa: CSVLGLAGVNTQYF; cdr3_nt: TGCAGCGTTTTAGGACTAGCGGGAGTCAATACGCAGTATTTT
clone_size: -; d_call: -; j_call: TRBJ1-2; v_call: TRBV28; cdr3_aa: CASSPEGGRVNYGYTF; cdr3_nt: TGTGCCAGCAGTCCAGAGGGGGGGCGAGTTAACTATGGCTACACCTTC
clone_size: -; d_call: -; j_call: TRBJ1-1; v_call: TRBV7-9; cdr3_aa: CASSRMGHTNTEAFF; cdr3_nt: TGTGCCAGCAGCCGAATGGGACATACGAACACTGAAGCTTTCTTT
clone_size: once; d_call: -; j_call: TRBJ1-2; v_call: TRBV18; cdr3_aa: CASSPGSNYGYTF; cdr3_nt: TGTGCCAGCTCACCCGGTTCTAACTATGGCTACACCTTC
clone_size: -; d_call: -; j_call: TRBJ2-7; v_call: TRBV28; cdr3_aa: CASSFDSREQYF; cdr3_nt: TGTGCCAGCAGTTTCGACAGCCGCGAGCAGTACTTC
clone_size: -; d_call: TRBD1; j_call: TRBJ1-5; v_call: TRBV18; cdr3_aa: CASSSDRGPNQPQHF; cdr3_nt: TGTGCCAGCTCAAGCGACAGGGGGCCTAATCAGCCCCAGCATTTT
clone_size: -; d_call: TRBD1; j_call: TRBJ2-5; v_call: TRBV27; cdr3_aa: CASSLRRTGGGQETQYF; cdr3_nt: TGTGCCAGCAGTTTAAGGAGGACAGGGGGAGGACAGGAGACCCAGTACTTC
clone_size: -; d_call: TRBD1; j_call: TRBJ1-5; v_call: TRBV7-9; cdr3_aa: CASSEGQVEGQPQHF; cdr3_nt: TGTGCCAGCAGCGAAGGACAGGTTGAGGGTCAGCCCCAGCATTTT
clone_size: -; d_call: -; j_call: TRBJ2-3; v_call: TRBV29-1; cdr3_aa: CSVRAPSERATSTDTQYF; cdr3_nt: TGCAGCGTTAGGGCCCCTAGCGAGCGGGCGACTAGCACAGATACGCAGTATTTT
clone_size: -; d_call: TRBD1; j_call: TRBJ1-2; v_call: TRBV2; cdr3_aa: CARERQGRGYTF; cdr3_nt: TGTGCCAGGGAAAGACAGGGACGGGGCTACACCTTC
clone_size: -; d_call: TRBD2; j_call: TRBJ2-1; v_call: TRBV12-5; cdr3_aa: CASGSLPGAGKGEQFF; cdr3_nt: TGTGCTAGTGGTTCGTTACCGGGAGCGGGAAAGGGTGAGCAGTTCTTC
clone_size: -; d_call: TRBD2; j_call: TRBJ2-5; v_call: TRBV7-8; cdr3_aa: CASSPPGLADQETQYF; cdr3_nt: TGTGCCAGCAGCCCCCCCGGACTAGCGGACCAAGAGACCCAGTACTTC
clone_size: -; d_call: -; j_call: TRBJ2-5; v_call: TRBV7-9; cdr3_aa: CASSPSEIETQYF; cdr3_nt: TGTGCCAGCAGCCCGTCGGAGATAGAGACCCAGTACTTC
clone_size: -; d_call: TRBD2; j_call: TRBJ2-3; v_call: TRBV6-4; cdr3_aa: CASSEGTSGTDTQYF; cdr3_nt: TGTGCCAGCAGTGAGGGGACTAGCGGCACAGATACGCAGTATTTT
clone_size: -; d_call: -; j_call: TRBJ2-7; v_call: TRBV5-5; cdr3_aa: CASSLVGVNYEQYF; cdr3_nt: TGTGCCAGCAGCTTGGTAGGGGTGAACTACGAGCAGTACTTC
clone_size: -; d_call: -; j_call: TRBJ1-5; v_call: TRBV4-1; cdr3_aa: CASSNRESGNQPQHF; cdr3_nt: TGCGCCAGCAGCAACAGGGAATCTGGCAATCAGCCCCAGCATTTT
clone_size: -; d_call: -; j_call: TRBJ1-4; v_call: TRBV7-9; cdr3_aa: CASSPPREEKLFF; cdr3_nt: TGTGCCAGCAGCCCACCCCGAGAGGAAAAACTGTTTTTT
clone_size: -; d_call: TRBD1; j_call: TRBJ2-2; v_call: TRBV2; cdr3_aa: CASRPGQGTGELFF; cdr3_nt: TGTGCCAGCAGGCCGGGACAGGGCACCGGGGAGCTGTTTTTT
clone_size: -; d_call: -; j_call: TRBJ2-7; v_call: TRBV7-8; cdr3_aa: CASSLEREQYF; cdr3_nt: TGTGCCAGCAGCCTAGAGCGGGAGCAGTACTTC
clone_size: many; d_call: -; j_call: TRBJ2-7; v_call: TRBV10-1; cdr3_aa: CASSGGYHSEQYF; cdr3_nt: TGCGCCAGCAGTGGTGGGTACCACAGCGAGCAGTACTTC
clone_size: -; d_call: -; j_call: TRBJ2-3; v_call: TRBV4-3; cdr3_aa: CASSWDMTDTQYF; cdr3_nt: TGCGCCAGCAGCTGGGACATGACAGATACGCAGTATTTT
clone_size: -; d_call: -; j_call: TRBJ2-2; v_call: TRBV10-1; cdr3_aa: CASSGSRDINTGELFF; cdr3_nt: TGCGCCAGCAGTGGGTCCCGGGACATAAACACCGGGGAGCTGTTTTTT
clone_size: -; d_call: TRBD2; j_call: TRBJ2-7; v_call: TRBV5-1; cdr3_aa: CASSSRLANRHEQYF; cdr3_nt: TGCGCCAGCAGCTCTAGACTAGCGAATCGACACGAGCAGTACTTC